The source of this T cell receptor (beta chain) is a study of T cell responses to AZD1222 COVID-19 vaccine. The germline V and J ends were trimmed by 4 bases and 2 bases, with 6 bases remaining between them. This CDR3 contains 13 residues. CDR1 and CDR2 (germline): MNHEY, SMNVEV (reference sequence). As for this clone: Its antigen is currently unknown.

General study results and limits: Nearly half of the spike-specific TCRs reportedly recognize variant regions that carry no mutations. Just a handful of AZD1222 recipients were seropositive at baseline.

Here immunoSEQ multiplex PCR was the method, and the copy in TCRdb shows in-frame clones only, minus some. Here the sample spans some 130,000 clones, 85% being singletons. The rearrangement uses TRBV27 and TRBJ2-1; D ambiguous. Sequencing was performed on peripheral blood, taken 28 days after the second dose of the MenACWY control vaccine. This TCR was recovered from an adult who received the MenACWY meningococcal vaccine as a control. CDR3 nucleotides: TGTGCCAGCAGTTCGGCCCCCTACAATGAGCAGTTCTTC. Translation: CASSSAPYNEQFF.